Shown below are 27 T cell receptor beta chains from a single sample sequenced in a study of blood T cell repertoires in COVID-19. Clones were read by immunoSEQ multiplex PCR, and TCRdb kept only the in-frame ones, dropping some. The data show roughly 300,000 clones, more than 75% seen once. Sample: peripheral blood. The receptors come from a woman aged 50 to 60 who had recovered from COVID-19.

The chain employs TRBV7-3 and TRBJ2-7; 7 positions agree with TRBD1. With 5 bases clipped from V and 1 base from J, the junction kept 5 bases outside the gene matches. This CDR3 is built from 14 residues. The germline V gene encodes CDR1 SGHTA and CDR2 FQGTGA. CDR3 sequence (DNA): TGTGCCAGCAGCCCTACCAGGGGGTCCTACGAGCAGTACTTC. This translates into CASSPTRGSYEQYF. The complete variable domain, with remaining parts taken from reference TRBV7-3 and TRBJ2-7, reads GAGVSQTPSNKVTEKGKYVELRCDPISGHTALYWYRQSLGQGPEFLIYFQGTGAADDSGLPNDRFFAVRPEGSVSTLKIQRTERGDSAVYLCASSPTRGSYEQYFGPGTRLTVT.

This chain joins TRBV18 and TRBJ1-4; D is ambiguous. The CDR3 runs 15 residues. V was shortened by 6 bases and J by 8 bases, with 19 bases between the two germline ends. In germline, CDR1 is KGHSH, CDR2 LQKENI. The CDR3 spells CASSLREAAGEKLFF. CDR3 nucleotide sequence: TGTGCCAGCTCCCTACGGGAAGCCGCGGGAGAAAAACTGTTTTTT.

The chain combines TRBV21-1 with TRBJ2-7; the DNA was not compared with TRBD2, the D call given in the table. TRBV21-1 constitutes a pseudogene. The CDR3 length is 14 residues. For the CDR3, the DNA is TGTGCCAGCACCGCTAGCGGGAGGGCCAACGAGCAGTACTTC. This gives the protein CASTASGRANEQYF.

The rearrangement joins TRBV9 to TRBJ2-1; 8 positions match TRBD2. V was clipped by 0 bases and J by 2 bases; unmatched bases: 13. The germline CDR1 and CDR2 sequences are SGDLS and YYNGEE. The CDR3 is 19 residues long. In DNA form, the CDR3 reads TGTGCCAGCAGCGTAGGTGGTGGGGGCGGACTAGCTACCTACAATGAGCAGTTCTTC. Translated, it gives CASSVGGGGGLATYNEQFF.

This clone appeared once. The chain employs TRBV6-2 or TRBV6-3 and TRBJ1-1; 7 bases map to TRBD1. V shed 5 bases, J shed 4 bases, and the junction held 13 bases outside the gene matches. CDR1 and CDR2 (germline): MNHEY, SVGEGT. The CDR3 extends over 16 amino acids. The CDR3 coding sequence is TGTGCCAGCAGTCTTACAGGGGTATCGATTGGCACTGAAGCTTTCTTT. Encoded protein: CASSLTGVSIGTEAFF.

The chain combines TRBV9 with TRBJ1-2; no clear D. This CDR3 region has 16 residues. Germline CDR1 is SGDLS and CDR2 is YYNGEE. The V end lost 0 bases, the J end lost 4 bases, and 16 bases lay between the germline ends. The CDR3 sequence: CASSVGRVEIPYGYTF. CDR3 nucleotides: TGTGCCAGCAGCGTAGGGAGGGTCGAGATACCCTATGGCTACACCTTC.

This chain uses TRBV5-4 with TRBJ2-7, with TRBD1 identical over 10 bases. CDR1 and CDR2 (germline): SGHNT, YYREEE (reference sequence). The J segment lost 7 bases and the V segment lost 6 bases, leaving 13 bases of the junction unmatched. This CDR3 spans 15 amino acids. For the CDR3, the DNA is TGTGCCAGCACCCATTCGGGGACAGGGGTGGGTGAGCAGTACTTC. It codes for CASTHSGTGVGEQYF.

The chain couples TRBV6-5 to TRBJ2-7; maybe TRBD1 (5 bases). Between the trimmed V and J ends, which lost 6 bases and 0 bases, there was a span of 12 bases. The germline V gene encodes CDR1 MNHEY and CDR2 SVGAGI. The CDR3 loop spans 14 amino acids. The CDR3 is CASSVTEASYEQYF. In DNA, the CDR3 is TGTGCCAGCAGCGTGACAGAGGCCTCCTACGAGCAGTACTTC.

The chain uses TRBV6-2 or TRBV6-3 and TRBJ2-1, with 11 bases lining up with TRBD2. CDR1 and CDR2 from the germline V gene are MNHEY and SVGEGT. V gave up 2 bases and J gave up 8 bases; unmatched junction bases: 11. This CDR3 region has 17 residues. This CDR3 reads CASSYHSGGAVRDEQFF. In DNA form, the CDR3 reads TGTGCCAGCAGTTACCATAGCGGGGGGGCCGTACGGGATGAGCAGTTCTTC.

The chain employs TRBV6-6 and TRBJ2-1; 8 bases line up with TRBD1. J was trimmed by 0 bases and V by 4 bases; bases with no gene match: 5. There are 16 residues in the CDR3. Germline V gene lookup returns CDR1 MNHNY and CDR2 SVGAGI (reference sequence). This CDR3 reads CASSFSDRGSYNEQFF. CDR3 sequence (DNA): TGTGCCAGCAGTTTCTCTGACAGGGGCTCCTACAATGAGCAGTTCTTC.

The count of this clone is one. The rearrangement uses TRBV6-5 and TRBJ1-1, with D unresolved. The CDR3 consists of 11 residues. V lost 8 bases and J lost 6, with 10 bases in between. In germline, CDR1 is MNHEY, CDR2 SVGAGI. The CDR3 DNA sequence: TGTGCCAGCGGACTACTGTCTGAAGCTTTCTTT. Protein product: CASGLLSEAFF.

This clone was counted a single time. The chain links TRBV2 to TRBJ2-3; weak D call: TRBD1 (5 bases). Trimming took off 9 bases at V and 6 bases at J, with 19 bases between the two ends. Germline CDR1 is SNHLY and CDR2 is FYNNEI. This CDR3 is 14 amino acids long. CDR3 in amino acids: CASRDSLGLDTQYF. The CDR3 DNA follows: TGTGCCAGTAGAGACAGTTTAGGTTTGGATACGCAGTATTTT. The complete variable domain, with remaining parts taken from reference TRBV2 and TRBJ2-3, reads EPEVTQTPSHQVTQMGQEVILRCVPISNHLYFYWYRQILGQKVEFLVSFYNNEISEKSEIFDDQFSVERPDGSNFTLKIRSTKLEDSAMYFCASRDSLGLDTQYFGPGTRLTVL.

This clone is a singleton in its sample. The conserved final phenylalanine or tryptophan is absent from the CDR3, which likely points to a read error. It is unclear where the CDR3 begins or ends on the DNA, so no DNA is shown, and the CDR3 is as TCRdb lists it. The genes are TRBV7-2 and TRBJ2-7; TRBD2 was called by the table and not checked on the DNA. The CDR3 is 13 residues long, counting both termini. The germline CDR1 and CDR2 sequences are SGHTA and FQGNSA. This chain's CDR3 is CASSLAGSSGVFL.

The chain links TRBV30 to TRBJ1-3; D gene uncertain. V gave up 2 bases and J gave up 0 bases, with 5 bases separating them. Germline V gene data show CDR1 as GTSNPN and CDR2 as SVGIG (reference sequence). This CDR3 is 13 amino acids long. The CDR3: CAWSSYSGNTIYF. CDR3 nucleotides: TGTGCCTGGAGTTCTTACTCTGGAAACACCATATATTTT.

The V and J genes are TRBV3-1 (or the pseudogene TRBV3-2) and TRBJ2-7; maybe TRBD1 (5 bases). The CDR3 contains 13 residues. Trimming pared 2 bases from V and 7 bases from J, leaving 12 bases between. Germline CDR1 is LGHDT and CDR2 is YNNKEL (reference sequence). CDR3 amino acids: CASSQPLGAEQYF. For the CDR3, the DNA is TGTGCCAGCAGCCAACCCCTAGGGGCGGAGCAGTACTTC.

V and J are TRBV19 and TRBJ2-5, with D perhaps matching TRBD2 (6 bases). The CDR3 has 13 residues. The V gene lost 9 bases and the J gene lost 4 bases, with 15 bases spanning the gap. Germline CDR1 is LNHDA and CDR2 is SQIVND (reference sequence). DNA of the CDR3: TGTGCCAGCAGGGACGGGGGAGGAGAGACCCAGTACTTC. This gives the protein CASRDGGGETQYF.

This clone was seen a single time. V is TRBV4-1 and J is TRBJ2-7, with D unclear. The CDR3 is made up of 15 amino acids. Trimming removed 1 base from V and 3 bases from J, with 13 bases in between. Per germline, CDR1 MGHRA and CDR2 YSYEKL. CDR3 nucleotides: TGCGCCAGCAGCCAAGGGTGGGCCGGCAACTACGAGCAGTACTTC. Translated: CASSQGWAGNYEQYF.

This clone came up a few times. The chain has TRBV12-3 or TRBV12-4 and TRBJ1-1; 8 nucleotides match TRBD1. Trimming removed 5 bases from V and 4 bases from J; junction bases left unmatched: 3. This CDR3 comprises 13 residues. CDR3 coding DNA: TGTGCCAGCAGTCCAGGGACAGGCACTGAAGCTTTCTTT. It encodes CASSPGTGTEAFF.

The chain is built from TRBV10-3 and TRBJ2-3; possible D gene TRBD1, 6 bases. V was pared by 3 bases and J by 3 bases, with 16 bases between. This CDR3 is 16 amino acids long. Looked up from germline, CDR1 is ENHRY and CDR2 is SYGVKD. The CDR3 here is CAISDVRRGETDTQYF. As DNA, the CDR3 is TGTGCCATCAGTGATGTTCGCAGGGGCGAAACAGATACGCAGTATTTT.

V usage is TRBV7-2 and J usage is TRBJ2-7, with 12 bases fitting TRBD2. This CDR3 region has 17 residues. From germline, CDR1 is SGHTA and CDR2 FQGNSA. J was trimmed by 6 bases and V by 5 bases; bases with no gene match: 14. The CDR3 DNA is TGTGCCAGCAGCCTCGGGACTAGCGGGTCGTTATCGGGCGAGCAGTACTTC. It yields the protein CASSLGTSGSLSGEQYF.

The chain couples TRBV7-2 to TRBJ1-1; 8 nucleotides match TRBD1. The CDR3 loop spans 15 amino acids. V lost 2 bases and J lost 0; bases outside the gene matches: 2. Germline CDR1 SGHTA, CDR2 FQGNSA. CDR3 coding DNA: TGTGCCAGCAGCTTATCAGGGGGCGTGAACACTGAAGCTTTCTTT. Protein product: CASSLSGGVNTEAFF.

This clone was observed once. The V call is TRBV19, the J call TRBJ2-3, with 11 bases identical to TRBD2. CDR3 length: 15 residues. Germline V gene lookup returns CDR1 LNHDA and CDR2 SQIVND (reference sequence). Trimming took 2 bases from V and 3 from J; bases not matched to a gene: 1. In nucleotides, the CDR3 is TGTGCCAGTAGTATAAGGACTAGCGGGACAGATACGCAGTATTTT. Residues: CASSIRTSGTDTQYF. Full variable domain (remainder filled in from reference TRBV19 and TRBJ2-3): DGGITQSPKYLFRKEGQNVTLSCEQNLNHDAMYWYRQDPGQGLRLIYYSQIVNDFQKGDIAEGYSVSREKKESFPLTVTSAQKNPTAFYLCASSIRTSGTDTQYFGPGTRLTVL.

The rearrangement links TRBV30 to TRBJ1-2, with D possibly being TRBD1 (5 bases). The germline V gene encodes CDR1 GTSNPN and CDR2 SVGIG (reference sequence). This CDR3 comprises 11 residues. Trimming shortened V by 5 bases and J by 6 bases, and 10 bases separated the two germline ends. CDR3 nucleotides: TGTGCCTGGTCAGGGCTTCATGGCTACACCTTC. It codes for CAWSGLHGYTF.

The CDR3 DNA follows: TGTGCCAGCAGCATGACTAGCGGGAACACCGGGGAGCTGTTTTTT. This encodes CASSMTSGNTGELFF. The chain employs TRBV9 and TRBJ2-2; 9 positions agree with TRBD2. V gave up 4 bases and J gave up 1 base; unmatched junction bases: 2. Germline V gene data show CDR1 as SGDLS and CDR2 as YYNGEE. This CDR3 is built from 15 residues.

This clone occurred once. V is TRBV2 and J is TRBJ1-6, with a weak D call TRBD1 (5 bases). Germline V gene data show CDR1 as SNHLY and CDR2 as FYNNEI. CDR3 size: 13 residues. V shed 7 bases and J shed 11 bases, with 15 bases lying between them. The CDR3 DNA follows: TGTGCCAGCAAGGAGCAGGGCACCACACCCCTCCACTTT. Protein product: CASKEQGTTPLHF.

CDR3 amino acids: CASSDPAQGPYEQYF. CDR3 nucleotides: TGTGCCAGCAGTGACCCCGCACAGGGCCCCTACGAGCAGTACTTC. V and J are TRBV6-4 and TRBJ2-7; D is possibly TRBD1 (6 bases). This CDR3 is built from 15 residues. Deletions cut 2 bases from V and 2 bases from J, with 13 bases between. In germline, CDR1 is MRHNA, CDR2 SNTAGT.

The rearrangement joins TRBV7-2 to TRBJ1-3; D not certain. Germline CDR1 is SGHTA and CDR2 is FQGNSA. This CDR3 contains 13 residues. V was pared by 11 bases and J by 0 bases, with 11 bases between. CDR3: CAVMRSSGNTIYF. The CDR3 DNA is TGTGCCGTTATGAGGAGCTCTGGAAACACCATATATTTT.